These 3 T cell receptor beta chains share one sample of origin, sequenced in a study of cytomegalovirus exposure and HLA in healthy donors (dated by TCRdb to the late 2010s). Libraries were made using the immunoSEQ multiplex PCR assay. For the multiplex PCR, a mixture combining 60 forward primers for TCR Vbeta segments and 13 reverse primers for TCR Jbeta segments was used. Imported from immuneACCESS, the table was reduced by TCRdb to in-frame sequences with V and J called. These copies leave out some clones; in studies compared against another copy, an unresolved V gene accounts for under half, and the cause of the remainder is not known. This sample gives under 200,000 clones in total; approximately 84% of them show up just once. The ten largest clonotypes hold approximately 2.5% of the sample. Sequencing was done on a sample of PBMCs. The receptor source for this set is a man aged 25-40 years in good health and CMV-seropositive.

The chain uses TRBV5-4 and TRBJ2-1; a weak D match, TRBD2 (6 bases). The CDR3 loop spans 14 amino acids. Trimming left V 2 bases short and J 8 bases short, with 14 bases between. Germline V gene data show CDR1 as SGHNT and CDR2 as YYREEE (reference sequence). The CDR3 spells CASSFGTGVYEQFF. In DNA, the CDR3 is TGTGCCAGCAGCTTCGGGACTGGGGTTTATGAGCAGTTCTTC.

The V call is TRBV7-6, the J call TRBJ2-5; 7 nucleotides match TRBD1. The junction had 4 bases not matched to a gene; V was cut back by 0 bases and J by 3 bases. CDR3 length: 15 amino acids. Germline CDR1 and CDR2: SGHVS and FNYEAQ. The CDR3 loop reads CASSLAGQGEETQYF. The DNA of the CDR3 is TGTGCCAGCAGCTTAGCGGGCCAGGGGGAAGAGACCCAGTACTTC.

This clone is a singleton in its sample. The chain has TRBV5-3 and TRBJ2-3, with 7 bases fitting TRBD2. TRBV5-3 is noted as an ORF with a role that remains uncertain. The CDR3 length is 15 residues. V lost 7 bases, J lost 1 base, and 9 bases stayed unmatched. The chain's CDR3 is CARPISGLGTDTQYF. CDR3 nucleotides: TGTGCCAGACCGATTAGCGGGCTCGGCACAGATACGCAGTATTTT.